A selection of T cell receptor beta chains follows, all from one sample in a study of T cells in Graves' hyperthyroidism and ophthalmopathy. One entry per CDR3 protein results from TCRdb running MiXCR on the multiplex PCR reads. The sample records about 760,000 distinct CDR3 sequences, around 40% being singletons. Material: blood. The receptor set was obtained from a woman in her forties with Graves' hyperthyroidism. CDR3s include the opening cysteine and the closing phenylalanine or tryptophan.

V,J,CDR3
TRBV9,TRBJ2-7,CASSLPTSGRAYEQYF
TRBV9,TRBJ2-6,CASSATGPGANVLTF
TRBV18,TRBJ1-1,CASSPPIRTQRTEAFF
TRBV7-9,TRBJ1-1,CASSSDWRAFF
TRBV12-3/TRBV12-4,TRBJ1-1,CASTPWDGNTEAFF
TRBV29-1,TRBJ1-1,CSVQGQALTEAFF
TRBV3-1,TRBJ2-5,CASSQVQRKYF
TRBV2,TRBJ2-1,CASRRGENNEQFF
TRBV10-2,TRBJ2-2,CASSESSRAGTGELFF
TRBV7-2,TRBJ2-3,CASSLGGYGTDTQYF
TRBV6-5,TRBJ1-1,CASSIGQGTTEAFF
TRBV4-3,TRBJ2-5,CASSQEGGSAQETQYF
TRBV15,TRBJ1-3,CATGRGRTASSGNTIYF
TRBV20-1,TRBJ1-5,CSARGANNQPQHF
TRBV4-3,TRBJ2-2,CASSQVGRSNTGELFF
TRBV6-5,TRBJ2-5,CASSYGDRDRDQETQYF
TRBV20-1,TRBJ1-5,CSASRGISNQPQHF
TRBV7-2,TRBJ1-6,CASSFMTPDNSPLHF
TRBV4-1,TRBJ1-4,CASSQVRGANEKLFF
TRBV19,TRBJ1-6,CASRNPSF
TRBV4-3,TRBJ1-4,CASSQARGGDEKLFF
TRBV10-3,TRBJ1-2,CAISENLMGYGYTF
TRBV19,TRBJ1-5,CASSSSGVCHTHDALCSNQPQHF
TRBV5-1,TRBJ1-1,CASSLGDRGWTEAFF
TRBV7-2,TRBJ1-2,CASSPGTGGPYGYTF
TRBV15,TRBJ2-7,CATSRGGSGPEQYF
TRBV6-6,TRBJ1-2,CASSWEDYDGYTF
TRBV9,TRBJ2-1,CASSLSREKDEQFF
TRBV7-2,TRBJ1-6,CASSSLNWDSPLHF
TRBV25-1,TRBJ1-1,CAWSGAKEAFF
TRBV20-1,TRBJ1-2,CRVRGAGGYTF
TRBV10-3,TRBJ2-7,CAISEKPGRYEQYF
TRBV6-5,TRBJ1-5,CASRKGASVGNQPQHF
TRBV20-1,TRBJ1-4,CSARVWDSVPWANEKLFF
TRBV4-3,TRBJ1-2,CASSQGGGPSDGYTF
TRBV12-3/TRBV12-4,TRBJ1-2,CASSDEGYTF
TRBV4-3,TRBJ2-6,CASSQAGDGANVLTF
TRBV11-3,TRBJ2-2,CASSLGLSNTGELFF
TRBV25-1,TRBJ2-7,CASSLTGQIFTYEQYF
TRBV19,TRBJ1-5,CASSRIRGQGDSGGNQPQHF
TRBV5-1,TRBJ1-6,CASSLGEQGHLHF
TRBV10-1,TRBJ2-2,CASSRDRRLYTGELFF
TRBV4-2,TRBJ2-7,CASSQDQGTGSYEQYF
TRBV4-3,TRBJ2-2,CASSQDPGRGSTGELFF
TRBV20-1,TRBJ2-5,CSARDWRQPQETQYF
TRBV12-3/TRBV12-4,TRBJ1-4,CASSQDRGSEKLFF
TRBV9,TRBJ2-5,CASRPRGGTQETQYF
TRBV29-1,TRBJ1-5,CSVVTDSNQPQHF
TRBV29-1,TRBJ1-2,CSAEGGVPGGYTF
TRBV25-1,TRBJ1-1,CASSQTRAGTEAFF
TRBV6-5,TRBJ1-4,CASSEAGGSEKLFF
TRBV29-1,TRBJ2-7,CSVESAQGYEQYF